This TCR beta chain was identified in a study of T cells in localized non-small cell lung cancer. Study findings and constraints: Elevated circulating T cell density in blood was associated with longer overall survival. Only one tumor region was sequenced, so heterogeneity remains possible. When the top 100 tumor clones were examined, a median approximately 59 of them also appeared in the adjacent lung, which was paired and uninvolved. Clonality of T cells reached its maximum in uninvolved adjacent lung, surpassing tumor.

The repertoire was sequenced with immunoSEQ multiplex PCR; TCRdb's copy has only in-frame clones and lacks some. The sample lists about 24,000 clones; roughly 90% were seen once. With respect to this clone: What it binds is not known.

The specimen was peripheral blood, collected before any cancer treatment. The sequence was obtained from a man between 40 and 75 years old with stage III squamous cell lung carcinoma.

In DNA, the CDR3 is TGTGCCAGTAGCCGATTCGGCTATGGCTACACCTTC. This sequence encodes CASSRFGYGYTF. V usage is TRBV19 and J usage is TRBJ1-2; D is ambiguous. Per the germline V gene, CDR1 is LNHDA and CDR2 is SQIVND (reference sequence). The V and J ends lost 6 bases and 4 bases respectively, with 9 bases between them. The CDR3 is 12 amino acids.